One sample yielded the 8 T cell receptor beta chains listed below, sequenced in a study of CD8 T cells in Susac syndrome. An amount of RNA that ranged from roughly 0.45 to 1 ug was reverse transcribed with random hexamers. TCRdb ran MiXCR on the immunoSEQ multiplex PCR reads and lists one entry per CDR3 protein. In the table there are about 180,000 distinct CDR3 sequences, roughly 95% of which are singletons. Sequencing was performed on CD4+ T cells from PBMCs. The receptor set was obtained from a human donor with Susac syndrome.

The chain combines TRBV9 with TRBJ2-2; 12 nucleotides agree with TRBD2. The germline V gene encodes CDR1 SGDLS and CDR2 YYNGEE. With V trimmed by 4 bases and J by 7 bases, 8 bases remained unmatched. CDR3 length: 16 amino acids. The CDR3, as DNA: TGTGCCAGCAGCCCCGGACTAGCGGGGAGTCACGGGGAGCTGTTTTTT. It specifies CASSPGLAGSHGELFF. Filled out from reference TRBV9 and TRBJ2-2, the complete variable domain reads DSGVTQTPKHLITATGQRVTLRCSPRSGDLSVYWYQQSLDQGLQFLIQYYNGEERAKGNILERFSAQQFPDLHSELNLSSLELGDSALYFCASSPGLAGSHGELFFGEGSRLTVL.

This chain links TRBV12-3 or TRBV12-4 with TRBJ2-7; 11 nucleotides match TRBD2. This CDR3 contains 15 residues. The V and J ends lost 6 bases and 1 base, in that order; junction bases with no gene match: 5. DNA for the CDR3: TGTGCCAGCAGCTCCTTAGCGGGAGGGTCCTACGAGCAGTACTTC. Translated, it gives CASSSLAGGSYEQYF.

The J gene is TRBJ2-7, the V gene TRBV6-2 or TRBV6-3; D call uncertain. There are 13 residues in the CDR3. The V gene's germline CDR1 is MNHEY and CDR2 SVGEGT. V was clipped by 7 bases and J by 1 base, with 11 bases between them. The CDR3 region has the DNA TGTGCCAGCACGAACCTAAGGTCCTACGAGCAGTACTTC. Translation: CASTNLRSYEQYF.

The rearrangement joins TRBV10-3 to TRBJ2-2; D might be TRBD2 (5 bases). Germline-derived CDR1 and CDR2 are ENHRY and SYGVKD. Trimming left V 6 bases short and J 6 bases short, with 17 bases between. CDR3 length: 15 amino acids. CDR3 sequence reads: CAIRTGSGGSGELFF. The CDR3 nucleotides read TGTGCCATCAGGACGGGTTCTGGAGGTTCCGGGGAGCTGTTTTTT.

The chain links TRBV4-3 to TRBJ1-5, with D unresolved. The CDR3 runs to 15 residues. Germline CDR1 is LGHNA and CDR2 is YSLEER. V was shortened by 0 bases and J by 0 bases, with 6 bases between the two germline ends. DNA for the CDR3: TGCGCCAGCAGCCAAGAAGGGTTTAGCAATCAGCCCCAGCATTTT. Its protein is CASSQEGFSNQPQHF.

This clonotype came up once. This sequence joins TRBV15 and TRBJ1-3; D is uncertain. Trimming stripped 6 bases from V and 4 bases from J, with 16 bases between. This CDR3 comprises 15 residues. Germline CDR1 and CDR2: LNHNV and YYDKDF (reference sequence). The DNA for the CDR3 is TGTGCCACCAGAGTTAGAGATTCCCGGGGAAACACCATATATTTT. Translating gives CATRVRDSRGNTIYF.

The V and J genes are TRBV7-9 and TRBJ2-1; no clear D gene. CDR1 and CDR2 from the germline V gene are SEHNR and FQNEAQ (reference sequence). The CDR3 spans 16 residues. Trimming shortened V by 2 bases and J by 8 bases, and 19 bases separated the two germline ends. The CDR3 sequence is CASSLRAPSLGDEQFF. The CDR3 DNA sequence: TGTGCCAGCAGCTTACGGGCCCCTTCGCTTGGCGATGAGCAGTTCTTC.

The CDR3, as DNA: TGTGCCAGCAAAAGGGACACCGGCACAGATACGCAGTATTTT. Amino acid sequence: CASKRDTGTDTQYF. The chain combines TRBV6-2 or TRBV6-3 with TRBJ2-3; D possibly corresponds to TRBD1 (6 bases). The CDR3 covers 14 residues. Germline CDR1 MNHEY, CDR2 SVGEGT. V was trimmed by 7 bases and J by 1 base, leaving 12 bases between them.